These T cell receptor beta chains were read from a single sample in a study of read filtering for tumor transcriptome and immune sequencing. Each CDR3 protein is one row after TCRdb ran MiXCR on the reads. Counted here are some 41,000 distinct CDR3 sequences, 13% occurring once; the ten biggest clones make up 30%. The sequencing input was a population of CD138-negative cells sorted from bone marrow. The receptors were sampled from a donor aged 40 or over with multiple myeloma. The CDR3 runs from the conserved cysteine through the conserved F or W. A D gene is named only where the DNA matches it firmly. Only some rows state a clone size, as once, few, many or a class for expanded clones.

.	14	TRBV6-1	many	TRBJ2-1	CASSDEGLIGEQFF	TGTGCCAGCAGTGACGAGGGTTTAATAGGTGAGCAGTTCTTC
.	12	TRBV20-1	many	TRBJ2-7	CSARANDGEQYF	TGCAGTGCTAGAGCTAATGACGGCGAGCAGTACTTC
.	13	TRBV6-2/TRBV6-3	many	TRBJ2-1	CASRMGNRDEQFF	TGTGCCAGCAGGATGGGAAACAGGGATGAGCAGTTCTTC
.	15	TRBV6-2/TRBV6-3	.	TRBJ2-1	CASSYAGASYKEQFF	TGTGCCAGCAGTTACGCAGGGGCATCCTACAAGGAGCAGTTCTTC
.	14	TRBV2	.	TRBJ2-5	CASSELSARETQYF	TGTGCCAGCAGCGAACTCAGTGCTCGCGAGACCCAGTACTTC
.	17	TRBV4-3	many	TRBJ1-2	CASSPRTLQGLFHGYTF	TGCGCCAGCAGCCCAAGAACTCTACAGGGACTGTTTCATGGCTACACCTTC
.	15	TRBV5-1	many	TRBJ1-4	CASNPGAARSEKLFF	TGCGCCAGCAACCCAGGAGCCGCAAGGAGTGAAAAACTGTTTTTT
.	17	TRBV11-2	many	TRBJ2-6	CASSSLRGNRGANVLTF	TGTGCCAGCAGCTCCTTAAGGGGGAATAGAGGGGCCAACGTCCTGACTTTC
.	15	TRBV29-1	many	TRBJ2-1	CSVDNPTSTYNEQFF	TGCAGCGTTGACAATCCGACTAGTACCTACAATGAGCAGTTCTTC
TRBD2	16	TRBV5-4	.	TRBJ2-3	CASSSGTSGEGDTQYF	TGTGCCAGCAGCTCCGGGACTAGCGGAGAAGGGGATACGCAGTATTTT
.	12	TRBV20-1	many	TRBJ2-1	CSASGPHAEQFF	TGCAGTGCTAGTGGACCGCACGCTGAGCAGTTCTTC
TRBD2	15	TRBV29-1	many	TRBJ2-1	CSVEEGTSGINEQFF	TGCAGCGTTGAGGAGGGGACTAGCGGAATCAATGAGCAGTTCTTC
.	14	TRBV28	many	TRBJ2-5	CASSSYGGMETQYF	TGTGCCAGCAGTTCCTATGGGGGCATGGAGACCCAGTACTTC
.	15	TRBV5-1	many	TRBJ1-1	CASSPVGFGNTEAFF	TGCGCCAGCAGTCCCGTTGGGTTCGGGAACACTGAAGCTTTCTTT
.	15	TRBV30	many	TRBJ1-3	CAWSDTGSSGNTIYF	TGTGCCTGGAGTGATACAGGGAGCTCTGGAAACACCATATATTTT
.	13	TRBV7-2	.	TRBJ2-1	CASSSTSRGEQFF	TGTGCCAGCAGCTCCACTTCTAGAGGAGAGCAGTTCTTC
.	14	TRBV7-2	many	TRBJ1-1	CASSLGFVNTEAFF	TGTGCCAGCAGCTTAGGTTTTGTGAACACTGAAGCTTTCTTT
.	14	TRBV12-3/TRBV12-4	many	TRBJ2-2	CASSLGLNTGELFF	TGTGCCAGCAGTTTGGGCCTGAACACCGGGGAGCTGTTTTTT
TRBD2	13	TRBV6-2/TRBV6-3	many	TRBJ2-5	CASSWTRRETQYF	TGTGCCAGCAGCTGGACTAGACGAGAGACCCAGTACTTC
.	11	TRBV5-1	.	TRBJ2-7	CASSQSDEQYF	TGCGCCAGCAGCCAATCAGACGAGCAGTACTTC
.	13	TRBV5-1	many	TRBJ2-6	CASQVSGANVLTF	TGCGCCTCCCAGGTTTCTGGGGCCAACGTCCTGACTTTC
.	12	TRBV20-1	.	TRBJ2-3	CSARGSSDTQYF	TGCAGTGCTAGAGGCTCGTCCGATACGCAGTATTTT